This T cell receptor (beta chain) was found in a study of blood T cell repertoires in COVID-19. TCRdb's table, derived via immunoSEQ multiplex PCR, lists solely in-frame clones and lacks some. The table lists some 150,000 clones, 80% to 90% of them singletons. Germline V gene lookup returns CDR1 KGHDR and CDR2 SFDVKD. CDR3 size: 16 residues. The J segment lost 2 bases and the V segment lost 2 bases, leaving 6 bases of the junction unmatched. The sample was peripheral blood. The V call is TRBV24-1, the J call TRBJ2-3, with 7 nucleotides matching TRBD1. This receptor was obtained from a woman between 65 and 79 years old with acute or convalescent COVID-19. The CDR3 region has the DNA TGTGCCACCAGTGATTCCACAGGGGCTAACACAGATACGCAGTATTTT. Translated: CATSDSTGANTDTQYF.